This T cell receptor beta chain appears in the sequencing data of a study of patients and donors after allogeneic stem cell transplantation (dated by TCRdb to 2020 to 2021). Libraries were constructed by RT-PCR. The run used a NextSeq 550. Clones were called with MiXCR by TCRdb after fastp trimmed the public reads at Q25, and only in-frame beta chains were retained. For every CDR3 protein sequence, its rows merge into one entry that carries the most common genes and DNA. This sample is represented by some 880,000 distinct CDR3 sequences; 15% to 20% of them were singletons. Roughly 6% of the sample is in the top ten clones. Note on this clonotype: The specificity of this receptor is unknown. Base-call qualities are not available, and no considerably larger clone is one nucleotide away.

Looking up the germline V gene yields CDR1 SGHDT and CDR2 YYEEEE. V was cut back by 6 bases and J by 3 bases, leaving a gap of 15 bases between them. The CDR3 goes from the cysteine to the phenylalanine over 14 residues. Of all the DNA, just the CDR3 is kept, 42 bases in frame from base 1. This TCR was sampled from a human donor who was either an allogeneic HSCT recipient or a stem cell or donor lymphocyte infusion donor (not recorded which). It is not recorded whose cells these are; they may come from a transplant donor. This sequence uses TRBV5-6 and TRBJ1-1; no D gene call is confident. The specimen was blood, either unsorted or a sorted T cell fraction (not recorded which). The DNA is TGTGCCAGCACCCTGTTAGATTCGGACACTGAAGCTTTCTTT. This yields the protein CASTLLDSDTEAFF.